Below, 27 T cell receptor beta chains from the same sample are listed, as sequenced in a study of naive and memory T cell subsets. The library had UMIs added by 3' ligation of an oligonucleotide to TCR cDNA. Ligated cDNA underwent four rounds of PCR with nested alpha and beta constant region primers and SP2. MiXCR, applied by TCRdb to the 5' RACE reads, yields one record per CDR3 protein. The sample lists 58,000 or so distinct CDR3 sequences; 7.6% were seen once. These TCRs come from a female donor in good health.

This clonotype was observed at least ten times. The chain employs TRBV4-3 and TRBJ1-3, with D possibly matching TRBD1 (5 bases). This CDR3 has 13 amino acids. Germline V gene lookup returns CDR1 LGHNA and CDR2 YSLEER. Trimming pared 3 bases from V and 2 bases from J, leaving 5 bases between. In nucleotides, the CDR3 is TGCGCCAGCAGCCACAGGGCTGGAAACACCATATATTTT. This translates into CASSHRAGNTIYF.

The chain has TRBV28 and TRBJ2-7, with 12 nucleotides matching TRBD2. This CDR3 contains 15 residues. Looked up from germline, CDR1 is MDHEN and CDR2 is SYDVKM. After removal of 6 bases from V and 2 bases from J, the junction contained 5 bases not matched to a gene. The CDR3 sequence is CASRPTSGGTYEQYF. CDR3 DNA: TGTGCCAGCAGGCCAACTAGCGGGGGGACCTACGAGCAGTACTTC.

This clonotype was observed many times. This sequence joins TRBV12-3 or TRBV12-4 and TRBJ1-1, with 7 bases lining up with TRBD1. V shed 7 bases, J shed 8 bases, and the junction held 13 bases outside the gene matches. CDR3 length: 14 residues. CDR3: CASTQRGGLPEAFF. The CDR3, as DNA: TGTGCCAGCACCCAACGAGGGGGCCTGCCGGAAGCTTTCTTT.

The chain combines TRBV13 with TRBJ2-7; 7 bases line up with TRBD1. V dropped 3 bases and J dropped 5; count of bases not matched to a gene: 10. The CDR3 has 15 amino acids. Germline CDR1 is PRHDT and CDR2 is FYEKMQ (reference sequence). This chain's CDR3 is CASSFRGGAGNEQYF. CDR3 bases: TGTGCCAGCAGCTTTCGAGGGGGCGCCGGCAACGAGCAGTACTTC.

This clonotype was detected only a few times. The chain uses TRBV20-1 and TRBJ2-1; 11 bases line up with TRBD2. The V and J ends lost 6 bases and 7 bases, in that order; junction bases with no gene match: 14. The germline CDR1 and CDR2 sequences are DFQATT and SNEGSKA (reference sequence). The CDR3 extends over 16 amino acids. CDR3 sequence: CSANPASGGKWNEQFF. In DNA form, the CDR3 reads TGCAGTGCCAATCCGGCTAGCGGGGGGAAATGGAATGAGCAGTTCTTC.

This clonotype was seen ten or more times. The chain links TRBV6-5 to TRBJ2-2; the D is unclear. Deletions cut 7 bases from V and 4 bases from J, with 10 bases between. Germline V gene sequence: CDR1 MNHEY, CDR2 SVGAGI. The CDR3 runs to 13 residues. The CDR3 DNA reads TGTGCCAGCAAAAGTGGGTTCACCGGGGAGCTGTTTTTT. It specifies CASKSGFTGELFF.

In its sample, this clonotype was seen a few times. The J gene is TRBJ2-1, the V gene TRBV29-1, with 15 bases aligning to TRBD2. Germline V gene sequence: CDR1 SQVTM, CDR2 ANQGSEA. J was trimmed by 9 bases and V by 6 bases; bases with no gene match: 12. CDR3 length equals 16 residues. The CDR3 nucleotides are TGCAGCGTACCTCCCCGGACTAGCGGGGGGGATGGTGAGCAGTTCTTC. Amino acid sequence: CSVPPRTSGGDGEQFF.

This clonotype has a count of ten or more. The rearrangement links TRBV24-1 to TRBJ1-5; D not resolved. The germline gives CDR1 KGHDR, CDR2 SFDVKD. The CDR3 sequence is 12 residues long. Trimming took off 3 bases at V and 7 bases at J, with 6 bases between the two ends. CDR3 DNA: TGTGCCACCAGTGATCCGGGGCAGCCCCAGCATTTT. Translated: CATSDPGQPQHF.

This clonotype was detected many times. This chain joins TRBV19 and TRBJ2-1; 8 bases are a match to TRBD2. This CDR3 contains 13 residues. After removal of 3 bases from V and 8 bases from J, the junction contained 3 bases not matched to a gene. CDR1 LNHDA and CDR2 SQIVND come from the germline V gene (reference sequence). CDR3 sequence reads: CASSIGRGDEQFF. The CDR3 coding sequence is TGTGCCAGTAGTATCGGGAGGGGCGATGAGCAGTTCTTC. The variable domain in full, completed from reference TRBV19 and TRBJ2-1, reads DGGITQSPKYLFRKEGQNVTLSCEQNLNHDAMYWYRQDPGQGLRLIYYSQIVNDFQKGDIAEGYSVSREKKESFPLTVTSAQKNPTAFYLCASSIGRGDEQFFGPGTRLTVL.

This clonotype occurred a few times. The chain joins TRBV6-2 or TRBV6-3 to TRBJ1-4; 10 positions match TRBD1. Germline CDR1 reads MNHEY; CDR2 reads SVGEGT. The V segment lost 5 bases and the J segment 12 bases; nucleotides outside the gene matches: 6. This CDR3 spans 13 amino acids. As DNA, the CDR3 is TGTGCCAGCAGTGGGGGACAGGGGAGCCAACTGTTTTTT. Translation gives CASSGGQGSQLFF.

J is TRBJ2-5 and V is TRBV5-8, with D possibly being TRBD1 (6 bases). The V and J ends lost 7 bases and 2 bases respectively, with 21 bases between them. From germline, CDR1 is SGHTS and CDR2 YDEGEE. This CDR3 is 16 amino acids long. Written as DNA, the CDR3 is TGTGCCAGCGGGCTCGGCCCAGGGGCGAGACAAGAGACCCAGTACTTC. Amino acids: CASGLGPGARQETQYF.

There are many counts of this clonotype. The chain has TRBV12-3 or TRBV12-4 and TRBJ2-7; the match to TRBD2 covers 12 bases. V dropped 6 bases and J dropped 6; count of bases not matched to a gene: 3. CDR3 size: 13 residues. CDR3: CASRSSGGGEQYF. Written as DNA, the CDR3 is TGTGCCAGCAGGTCTAGCGGGGGGGGCGAGCAGTACTTC.

This clonotype was counted only a few times. The chain couples TRBV18 to TRBJ2-1, with D uncertain. Trimming shortened V by 6 bases and J by 4 bases, and 10 bases separated the two germline ends. Germline V CDR1 and CDR2: KGHSH, LQKENI. The CDR3 extends over 13 amino acids. The CDR3, as DNA: TGTGCCAGCTCTCTAAGGAGTTACAATGAGCAGTTCTTC. Residues: CASSLRSYNEQFF.

There are many counts of this clonotype. J is TRBJ2-7 and V is TRBV11-3; a weak D match, TRBD2 (5 bases). Between the trimmed V and J ends, which lost 5 bases and 6 bases, there was a span of 14 bases. There are 13 residues in the CDR3. Per germline, CDR1 SGHNT and CDR2 YENEEA. CDR3 region: CASSQSQGSEQYF. DNA of the CDR3: TGTGCCAGCAGCCAATCGCAAGGGAGCGAGCAGTACTTC. Combining the CDR3 with reference TRBV11-3 and TRBJ2-7 gives the whole variable domain EAGVVQSPRYKIIEKKQPVAFWCNPISGHNTLYWYLQNLGQGPELLIRYENEEAVDDSQLPKDRFSAERLKGVDSTLKIQPAELGDSAVYLCASSQSQGSEQYFGPGTRLTVT.

This clonotype was seen at least ten times. In DNA form, the CDR3 reads TGTGCCATCGGGCGGACAGGGGGGGACACTGAAGCTTTCTTT. It specifies CAIGRTGGDTEAFF. The genes are TRBV10-3 and TRBJ1-1; TRBD1 matches at 10 bases. This CDR3 has 14 residues. The V segment lost 8 bases and the J segment 3 bases; nucleotides outside the gene matches: 6. Per the germline V gene, CDR1 is ENHRY and CDR2 is SYGVKD.

Concerning this clonotype: This could be a read error, since a much larger clone is one nucleotide away. This rearrangement joins TRBV20-1 to TRBJ1-4; D gene uncertain. Germline CDR1 and CDR2: DFQATT and SNEGSKA (reference sequence). CDR3 size: 12 residues. CDR3 in DNA: TGCATTGCTAGAGGGTCGGAGGAAAAACTGTTTTTT. Translating it yields CIARGSEEKLFF.

The chain employs TRBV5-1 and TRBJ2-3; D possibly matches TRBD1 or TRBD2 (6 bases each). The V gene lost 0 bases and the J gene lost 5 bases, with 16 bases spanning the gap. The CDR3 spans 16 residues. Germline V gene sequence: CDR1 SGHRS, CDR2 YFSETQ. The CDR3 coding sequence is TGCGCCAGCAGCTTGGGGGGGGCGCTTTACATAGATACGCAGTATTTT. The encoded protein is CASSLGGALYIDTQYF.

This chain joins TRBV28 and TRBJ1-1; possibly TRBD1 for D (5 bases). This CDR3 contains 13 residues. The V end was cut by 5 bases, the J end by 4 bases, with 11 bases between. Germline V CDR1 and CDR2: MDHEN, SYDVKM. As DNA, the CDR3 is TGTGCCAGCAGTCTCAGGGTCCCCACTGAAGCTTTCTTT. Protein sequence: CASSLRVPTEAFF.

The chain uses TRBV12-2 and TRBJ2-6. TRBV12-2 is shown as a pseudogene. CDR3 length: 16 residues. The CDR3 loop is CASRLARCSGANVLTF. In DNA form, the CDR3 reads TGTGCAAGTCGCTTAGCCCGGTGCTCTGGGGCCAACGTCCTGACTTTC.

This clonotype was recorded a few times. The rearrangement uses TRBV29-1 and TRBJ2-7; 8 bases map to TRBD1. This CDR3 has 12 amino acids. V lost 6 bases, J lost 2 bases, and 3 bases stayed unmatched. CDR1 is SQVTM, CDR2 ANQGSEA, per germline. The CDR3 coding sequence is TGCAGCGTCCTGACAGGGGCCTACGAGCAGTACTTC. Its translation is CSVLTGAYEQYF.

This clonotype has a handful of counts. The chain couples TRBV6-5 to TRBJ2-7; 9 positions match TRBD2. The CDR3 runs to 15 residues. The ends lost 6 bases at V and 3 bases at J; junction bases unmatched: 9. From germline, CDR1 is MNHEY and CDR2 SVGAGI. Here the CDR3 reads CASRPFSGGLYEQYF. CDR3 DNA sequence: TGTGCCAGCAGACCCTTTAGCGGGGGCCTCTACGAGCAGTACTTC.

The CDR3 nucleotides read TGTGCCAGCGCAGTTGAACAGATCTACGAGCAGTACTTC. Translating it yields CASAVEQIYEQYF. The chain couples TRBV2 to TRBJ2-7; D is uncertain. Germline lookup yields CDR1 SNHLY and CDR2 FYNNEI. V lost 8 bases and J lost 3, with 14 bases in between. The CDR3 extends over 13 amino acids.

The chain carries TRBV6-6 and TRBJ2-2, with a possible D match to TRBD1 (6 bases). This CDR3 is built from 15 residues. V dropped 7 bases and J dropped 4 bases, with 16 bases sitting between them. CDR1 and CDR2 from the germline V gene are MNHNY and SVGAGI (reference sequence). The CDR3 sequence: CASTWTVSPTGELFF. CDR3 in DNA: TGTGCCAGCACCTGGACAGTTTCGCCCACCGGGGAGCTGTTTTTT.

There are many counts of this clonotype. The chain links TRBV6-5 to TRBJ2-2, with TRBD1 as a possible D gene (5 bases). V lost 9 bases and J 0 bases, leaving 8 bases between the germline ends. CDR1 and CDR2 from the germline V gene are MNHEY and SVGAGI. The CDR3 is made up of 13 amino acids. This chain's CDR3 is CASTDTNTGELFF. DNA for the CDR3: TGTGCCAGTACGGACACGAACACCGGGGAGCTGTTTTTT.

This clonotype was found many times. DNA of the CDR3: TGTGCCAGTCGGGGCGAGTCGGGTTCACCCCTCCACTTT. It specifies CASRGESGSPLHF. This chain joins TRBV12-3 or TRBV12-4 and TRBJ1-6; TRBD1 is a possible D gene (5 bases). V was cut by 9 bases and J by 9 bases, with 15 bases left in between. This CDR3 comprises 13 residues.

At least ten counts were recorded for this clonotype. The V call is TRBV15, the J call TRBJ1-4; D not resolved. V was clipped by 1 base and J by 0 bases, with 3 bases between them. Germline V gives CDR1 LNHNV, CDR2 YYDKDF (reference sequence). The CDR3 length is 14 residues. CDR3 region: CATSRVTTNEKLFF. The DNA for the CDR3 is TGTGCCACCAGCAGAGTTACAACTAATGAAAAACTGTTTTTT.

This chain uses TRBV5-1 with TRBJ2-3; possibly TRBD1 for D (6 bases). V lost 3 bases to trimming and J lost 4 bases, with 15 bases between them. Germline-derived CDR1 and CDR2 are SGHRS and YFSETQ. The CDR3 spans 15 residues. The CDR3 DNA reads TGCGCCAGCAGCTCTCGGCAGGGGCTAGCAGATACGCAGTATTTT. Its translation: CASSSRQGLADTQYF.